This record concerns one T cell receptor (beta chain) sequence. What it binds is not known. This sample was taken from a study of beta chain features in type 1 diabetes. Germline CDR1 reads SGHNT; CDR2 reads YENEEA. Trimming stripped 1 base from V and 9 bases from J, with 7 bases between. The CDR3 runs 12 residues. Each of the sorted populations had a purity greater than 95%. The isolated RNA, all of it, was reverse transcribed, so expressed TCRB transcripts were what got sequenced. Here immunoSEQ multiplex PCR was the method, and the copy in TCRdb shows in-frame clones only, minus some. This table has around 13,000 clones, approximately 47% appearing once. Study results and limitations: The naive, central memory and Treg TCRB repertoires looked more alike in patients than they did in healthy donors. Moderate but significant shortening of TCRB CDR3s was recorded in all four CD4+ subsets from Type 1 diabetes patients.

The genes are TRBV11-3 and TRBJ2-1; the D gene is possibly TRBD2 (5 bases). The specimen sequenced was stem cell memory CD4+ T cells from blood. The TCR was taken from a man younger than 35 in good health. The CDR3 sequence is CASSLGGSEQFF. The CDR3 DNA reads TGTGCCAGCAGCTTAGGAGGGTCTGAGCAGTTCTTC.